The clone carrying this TCR beta chain was found a few times. Its target is not known. The sample originates from a study of blood T cells in healthy people across ages. General study points: Since the PBMCs were unsorted, naive and antigen-experienced cells could not be conclusively compared.

The individuals who served as donors were healthy Caucasians living in Russia, aged roughly 6 to 100. Combining a sample-barcoded 5' primer with a J-beta primer mix, a second PCR ran for roughly 7 to 12 cycles. A template-switch adaptor with 12 random nucleotides tagged each cDNA molecule. TCRdb fed the 5' RACE reads into MiXCR, producing one record per CDR3 protein. The data hold roughly 1.7 million distinct CDR3 sequences, with about 32% observed a single time. The V and J ends lost 5 bases and 0 bases, in that order; junction bases with no gene match: 6. There are 15 residues in the CDR3. The germline V gene encodes CDR1 PRHDT and CDR2 FYEKMQ (reference sequence).

Sequencing was done on a sample of blood. This chain links TRBV13 with TRBJ1-2; 7 bases agree with TRBD1. The receptor comes from a woman in her 30s in good health. For the CDR3, the DNA is TGTGCCAGCAGCGTGGACAGGACTTCTAACTATGGCTACACCTTC. Its protein product is CASSVDRTSNYGYTF.